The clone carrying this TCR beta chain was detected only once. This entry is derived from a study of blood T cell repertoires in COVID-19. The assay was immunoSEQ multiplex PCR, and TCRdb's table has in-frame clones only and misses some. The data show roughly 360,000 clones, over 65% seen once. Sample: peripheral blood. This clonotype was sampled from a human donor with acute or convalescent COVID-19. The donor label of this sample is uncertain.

CDR3 DNA sequence: TGCGCCAGCAGCTTGGGACCGGGCGAAGGGGGTGAAAAACTGTTTTTT. The encoded protein is CASSLGPGEGGEKLFF. This rearrangement joins TRBV5-1 to TRBJ1-4, with a tentative D call TRBD1 (6 bases). The germline V and J ends were trimmed by 0 bases and 7 bases, with 16 bases remaining between them. Looked up from germline, CDR1 is SGHRS and CDR2 is YFSETQ. This CDR3 region has 16 residues.